This TCR beta chain was captured in a study of blood T cell repertoires in COVID-19. Study-wide background: The study drew acute and convalescent COVID-19 samples from the United States, Italy and Spain. Sample material is recorded as cDNA or gDNA derived from T cells, B-cell-depleted T cells, or PBMCs.

As originally analysed: Nucleated cell number was recorded as an estimate derived from reference gene primer amplification. TCRdb keeps only in-frame clones here, not all; method: immunoSEQ multiplex PCR. The V and J calls and clone size were taken over from that table, and D and trimming were inferred from the DNA. The table includes approximately 60,000 clones, about 81% detected once. The CDR3 is 16 amino acids. V shed 2 bases and J 1 base; nucleotides not matched to a gene: 1. Germline V CDR1 and CDR2: KGHDR, SFDVKD. The receptor was isolated from a man between 65 and 85 years old with active COVID-19. The sequencing sample was made of peripheral blood. The rearrangement uses TRBV24-1 and TRBJ2-1; TRBD1 agrees at 10 bases. CDR3 residues: CATSDWTGGSYNEQFF. The CDR3 DNA sequence: TGTGCCACCAGTGATTGGACAGGGGGGTCCTACAATGAGCAGTTCTTC.